The clone carrying this T cell receptor (beta chain) was observed a single time. Its antigen is still unknown. The data belong to a study of long-term antiretroviral therapy in people with HIV. Whole-study results and caveats: Subsequent to ART, diversity was augmented yet persisted below that of transplant donor controls.

V was clipped by 6 bases and J by 6 bases; unmatched bases: 6. Looked up from germline, CDR1 is MNHNS and CDR2 is SASEGT. The CDR3 totals 13 residues. The assay, immunoSEQ v3.0, was run at survey level. Profiling relied on immunoSEQ multiplex PCR, and the TCRdb table lists in-frame clones only, not all of them. The data show over 35,000 clones, with about 95% seen just once and 2% to 2.5% held by the top ten. The rearrangement uses TRBV6-1 and TRBJ1-2; TRBD1 matches at 8 bases. This clonotype was obtained from a man aged 25 to 45 with HIV. The sample consisted of unsorted PBMCs, taken 9.2 years after starting antiretroviral therapy. The CDR3 region has the DNA TGTGCCAGCAGAAGAGAGGACAGGGATGGCTACACCTTC. Protein: CASRREDRDGYTF.